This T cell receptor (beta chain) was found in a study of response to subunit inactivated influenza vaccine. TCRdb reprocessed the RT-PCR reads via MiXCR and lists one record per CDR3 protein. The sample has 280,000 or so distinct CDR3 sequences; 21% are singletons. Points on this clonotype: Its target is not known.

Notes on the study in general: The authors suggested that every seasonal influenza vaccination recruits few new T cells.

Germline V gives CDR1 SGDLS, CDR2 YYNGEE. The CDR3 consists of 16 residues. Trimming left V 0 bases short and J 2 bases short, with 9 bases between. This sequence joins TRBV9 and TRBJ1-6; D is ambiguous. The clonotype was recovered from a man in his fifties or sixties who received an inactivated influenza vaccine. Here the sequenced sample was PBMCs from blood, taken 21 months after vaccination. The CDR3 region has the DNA TGTGCCAGCAGCGTAGGGGAGAGCACCTATAATTCACCCCTCCACTTT. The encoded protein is CASSVGESTYNSPLHF.